This TCR beta chain was observed in a study of T cell responses to AZD1222 COVID-19 vaccine (dated by TCRdb to the early 2020s). For context, the study as a whole: AZD1222 recipients given second doses at about 4 weeks or at about 12 weeks were pooled, since spike-specific TCR depth and breadth were not found to differ between the two schedules. TCR sequencing was performed for about 240 trial participants, of whom 207 were given two doses of AZD1222 and 26 were given two doses of MenACWY control vaccine. Enrollment into the trials was organized by age into subgroups of 18-55, 56-69 and 70-plus years, and those subgroups contained approximately 150, 30 and 60 TCR-sequenced participants, respectively.

The germline V gene gives CDR1 as SGDLS and CDR2 as YYNGEE. Reading from cysteine to phenylalanine, the CDR3 counts 15 amino acids. Only the CDR3 region is kept as DNA, spanning 45 bases read in frame from base 1. Between the V and J ends, shortened by 4 bases and 4 bases respectively, the junction contains 17 bases. The CDR3 regions of human TCRbeta chains were analyzed by immunosequencing. Per the source publication's procedure: TCRs in the repertoires were compared against a reference library of SARS-CoV-2-specific TCRs that had been generated with the MIRA antigen-specificity platform. Breadth was defined as the fraction of unique TCRs that were SARS-CoV-2-associated. Depth was defined as the fraction of total T cells that were SARS-CoV-2-associated. Using the MIRA data, each spike-specific TCR was assigned both to the spike region to which the TCR was reactive and to a CD4 or CD8 class. Log10-transformed breadth and depth values were compared by one-way ANOVA with Sidak's multiple comparisons tests. The source is immuneACCESS, and TCRdb retained only in-frame sequences with V and J called. Part of the clones is not carried over; for the studies checked, unresolved V genes explain less than half of this, and the remainder is unexplained. V and J calls and clone size are copied from that table; D and trimming were computed from the DNA. Present in this sample are about 180,000 clones, approximately 90% of which were seen just once. In total, the top ten clones hold about 2.8% of the sample.

The investigation overall reported the following: Reportedly, almost half of the unique spike-specific TCRs recognized epitopes lying outside the regions that are mutated in the B.1.351 and B.1.1.7 variants. Because no day 14 peak-response samples were available, repertoires were characterized only after the peak T cell response. Conclusions about previously exposed vaccinees are limited because only 5 or 6 AZD1222 recipients were SARS-CoV-2 seropositive at baseline. In the small 56-69-year group, the increase in depth fell short of significance, most likely because of low power. Spike-specific TCR breadth and depth rose significantly after two AZD1222 doses compared with day 0 and with MenACWY recipients. Participants were mostly white British, with more females than males. The authors suggested clonal diversity may have been underestimated. The whole spike protein was spanned by vaccine-associated CD4 TCRs, and dominant responses were seen in regions 160-218 and 743-854.

The time point label here, explained by the study, means: baseline before first vaccination. The vaccinee samples were drawn from two UK trials, COV001 and COV002, one of which was a single-blind randomized controlled phase 2/3 trial testing AZD1222 (ChAdOx1 nCoV-19) in healthy adults. For TCRbeta chain sequencing, PBMC samples were collected from trial participants at day 0 and at day 28 after the second dose. Note on this clone: This receptor's antigen is unknown. The sample holds no much larger clone one base away, and base qualities are not on file.

The chain links TRBV9 with TRBJ1-2; no D segment can be confidently identified. The TCR originated in an adult in good health. The input for sequencing was peripheral blood, taken on day 0 of AZD1222 vaccination. This receptor has the CDR3 CASSSTASAVYGYTF. The nucleotide sequence is given as TGTGCCAGCAGCAGCACAGCGAGTGCGGTCTATGGCTACACCTTC. With the portions outside the CDR3 filled from the reference TRBV9 and TRBJ1-2 genes, the complete variable region becomes DSGVTQTPKHLITATGQRVTLRCSPRSGDLSVYWYQQSLDQGLQFLIQYYNGEERAKGNILERFSAQQFPDLHSELNLSSLELGDSALYFCASSSTASAVYGYTFGSGTRLTVV.